These T cell receptor beta chains were read from a single sample in a study of blood T cell repertoires in COVID-19. Libraries were prepared by immunoSEQ multiplex PCR; TCRdb keeps only in-frame clonotypes and omits some of them. The sample holds fewer than 200,000 clones; 60% to 80% are singletons and the top ten take roughly 28%. Sequencing was carried out using peripheral blood. The receptors were gathered from a woman in her 70s with acute or convalescent COVID-19. The CDR3 runs from the conserved cysteine through the conserved F or W. The order of the fields is D gene, clone size, J gene, V gene, CDR3 protein, CDR3 DNA. D genes are given only for firm matches. Some rows mark clone size as missing; the rest say once, few, many or name a class of expanded clone.

D: NA; size: NA; J: TRBJ2-5; V: TRBV7-6; CDR3: CASSPLIIGQETQYF; DNA: TGTGCCAGCAGCCCTTTAATAATCGGGCAAGAGACCCAGTACTTC
D: NA; size: NA; J: TRBJ1-2; V: TRBV6-1; CDR3: CASSFSPTYGYTF; DNA: TGTGCCAGCAGTTTCTCTCCTACGTATGGCTACACCTTC
D: TRBD2; size: NA; J: TRBJ2-5; V: TRBV3-1/TRBV3-2; CDR3: CASSLRLAGGGETQYF; DNA: TGTGCCAGCAGCCTTCGACTAGCGGGAGGAGGGGAGACCCAGTACTTC
D: TRBD1; size: few; J: TRBJ1-1; V: TRBV19; CDR3: CASSISGQGAAFF; DNA: TGTGCCAGTAGTATATCGGGCCAGGGGGCAGCTTTCTTT
D: TRBD2; size: few; J: TRBJ2-3; V: TRBV27; CDR3: CASSPGLGLAGGADTQYF; DNA: TGTGCCAGCAGCCCCGGGCTGGGACTAGCGGGAGGTGCAGATACGCAGTATTTT
D: NA; size: NA; J: TRBJ1-4; V: TRBV6-5; CDR3: CASRAGNEKLFF; DNA: TGTGCCAGCAGGGCAGGGAACGAAAAACTGTTTTTT
D: TRBD1; size: NA; J: TRBJ2-1; V: TRBV2; CDR3: CASIRDRGIHEQFF; DNA: TGTGCCAGCATCCGGGACAGGGGGATTCATGAGCAGTTCTTC
D: TRBD1; size: NA; J: TRBJ2-5; V: TRBV5-1; CDR3: CASSPGTEGETQYF; DNA: TGCGCCAGCAGCCCGGGGACAGAGGGAGAGACCCAGTACTTC
D: TRBD1; size: NA; J: TRBJ2-5; V: TRBV7-3; CDR3: CASSLLPSPDRALKETQYF; DNA: TGTGCCAGCAGCTTACTTCCTTCCCCGGACAGGGCTCTAAAAGAGACCCAGTACTTC
D: TRBD2; size: NA; J: TRBJ2-7; V: TRBV18; CDR3: CASSPLSPAGRGEQYF; DNA: TGTGCCAGCTCACCACTGTCCCCAGCGGGGAGGGGCGAGCAGTACTTC
D: NA; size: NA; J: TRBJ1-6; V: TRBV9; CDR3: CASSVLGDNSPLHF; DNA: TGTGCCAGCAGCGTTTTGGGCGATAATTCACCCCTCCACTTT
D: NA; size: NA; J: TRBJ2-7; V: TRBV15; CDR3: CATSRDRRGHEQYF; DNA: TGTGCCACCAGCAGAGATCGTCGGGGTCACGAGCAGTACTTC
D: NA; size: NA; J: TRBJ1-2; V: TRBV3-1/TRBV3-2; CDR3: CASSLRSYGYTF; DNA: TGTGCCAGCAGCCTCCGGAGCTATGGCTACACCTTC
D: TRBD2; size: few; J: TRBJ2-5; V: TRBV7-3; CDR3: CASSYGLGYQETQYF; DNA: TGTGCCAGCAGCTACGGACTAGGGTACCAAGAGACCCAGTACTTC
D: TRBD2; size: NA; J: TRBJ2-1; V: TRBV7-2; CDR3: CASSWASGNSYNEQFF; DNA: TGTGCCAGCAGCTGGGCTAGCGGGAACTCCTACAATGAGCAGTTCTTC
D: NA; size: NA; J: TRBJ1-1; V: TRBV27; CDR3: CASSLSRVSLNTEAFF; DNA: TGTGCCAGCAGTTTATCGAGGGTTAGTCTGAACACTGAAGCTTTCTTT
D: TRBD2; size: NA; J: TRBJ2-5; V: TRBV5-1; CDR3: CASSLGLAVQETQYF; DNA: TGCGCCAGCAGCTTAGGACTAGCGGTTCAAGAGACCCAGTACTTC
D: TRBD2; size: NA; J: TRBJ2-7; V: TRBV7-8; CDR3: CASSFRLAGSYEQYF; DNA: TGTGCCAGCAGCTTTCGGTTAGCGGGAAGCTACGAGCAGTACTTC
D: NA; size: NA; J: TRBJ2-3; V: TRBV5-4; CDR3: CASSQGLTDTQYF; DNA: TGTGCCAGCAGCCAGGGCCTCACAGATACGCAGTATTTT
D: NA; size: NA; J: TRBJ1-5; V: TRBV5-1; CDR3: CASSPRGGNQPQHF; DNA: TGCGCCAGCAGCCCCAGGGGCGGCAATCAGCCCCAGCATTTT
D: NA; size: NA; J: TRBJ1-6; V: TRBV6-6; CDR3: CASSYLGEASLHF; DNA: TGTGCCAGCAGTTACTTAGGGGAAGCGTCCCTCCACTTT
D: TRBD1; size: NA; J: TRBJ2-3; V: TRBV10-2; CDR3: CASTVGTGVTDTQYF; DNA: TGCGCCAGCACGGTAGGGACAGGGGTCACAGATACGCAGTATTTT
D: NA; size: once; J: TRBJ2-3; V: TRBV11-2; CDR3: CASSLGVTTDTQYF; DNA: TGTGCCAGCAGCCTTGGAGTAACCACAGATACGCAGTATTTT
D: NA; size: NA; J: TRBJ2-1; V: TRBV13; CDR3: CASSLGAGNEQFF; DNA: TGTGCCAGCAGCTTAGGGGCGGGGAATGAGCAGTTCTTC
D: TRBD2; size: NA; J: TRBJ2-3; V: TRBV30; CDR3: CAWDGTSDLSTDTQYF; DNA: TGTGCCTGGGATGGGACTAGCGACCTTAGCACAGATACGCAGTATTTT
D: NA; size: NA; J: TRBJ1-6; V: TRBV21-1; CDR3: CASSSKRDRDSFRNSPLHF; DNA: TGTGCCAGCAGCTCGAAAAGGGATAGGGACAGTTTCCGAAATTCACCCCTCCACTTT
D: NA; size: NA; J: TRBJ2-5; V: TRBV5-6; CDR3: CASSFSGVGVQETQYF; DNA: TGTGCCAGCAGCTTCTCGGGGGTAGGGGTGCAAGAGACCCAGTACTTC
D: TRBD1; size: NA; J: TRBJ1-2; V: TRBV7-2; CDR3: CASSPNRDRGLVGGYTF; DNA: TGTGCCAGCAGCCCTAACCGGGACAGGGGGCTTGTGGGTGGCTACACCTTC
D: TRBD1; size: NA; J: TRBJ1-4; V: TRBV19; CDR3: CASRPPGQGGEKLFF; DNA: TGTGCCAGTAGGCCCCCGGGACAGGGTGGCGAAAAACTGTTTTTT
D: TRBD1; size: NA; J: TRBJ2-3; V: TRBV18; CDR3: CASSRTGEGTQYF; DNA: TGTGCCAGCTCACGGACAGGGGAGGGTACGCAGTATTTT
D: TRBD1; size: NA; J: TRBJ1-5; V: TRBV19; CDR3: CASRLQGGPPYQPQHF; DNA: TGTGCCAGTAGACTACAGGGGGGGCCCCCCTATCAGCCCCAGCATTTT
D: TRBD1; size: NA; J: TRBJ1-5; V: TRBV4-1; CDR3: CASSQAVIPGGQPQHF; DNA: TGCGCCAGCAGCCAAGCAGTCATCCCAGGGGGTCAGCCCCAGCATTTT
D: TRBD2; size: few; J: TRBJ2-1; V: TRBV7-3; CDR3: CASSLTGIAGAIYNEQFF; DNA: TGTGCCAGCAGCTTAACCGGGATAGCGGGGGCTATCTACAATGAGCAGTTCTTC
D: TRBD1; size: NA; J: TRBJ2-5; V: TRBV28; CDR3: CASSLETGAQETQYF; DNA: TGTGCCAGCAGCCTAGAGACAGGGGCCCAAGAGACCCAGTACTTC
D: TRBD1; size: NA; J: TRBJ2-5; V: TRBV10-3; CDR3: CAISASTGTKETQYF; DNA: TGTGCCATCAGTGCATCGACAGGGACAAAAGAGACCCAGTACTTC
D: NA; size: NA; J: TRBJ1-5; V: TRBV30; CDR3: CAWSSQGRGQPQHF; DNA: TGTGCCTGGAGTTCCCAGGGGAGGGGTCAGCCCCAGCATTTT
D: TRBD1; size: NA; J: TRBJ2-5; V: TRBV6-5; CDR3: CATRPGQGFMETQYF; DNA: TGTGCTACCCGACCGGGACAGGGTTTTATGGAGACCCAGTACTTC
D: NA; size: NA; J: TRBJ2-7; V: TRBV7-9; CDR3: CASSLSGNPREQYF; DNA: TGTGCCAGCAGCTTATCAGGGAATCCTCGTGAGCAGTACTTC
D: NA; size: medium-sized; J: TRBJ1-6; V: TRBV3-1/TRBV3-2; CDR3: CASSQPQGAFNSPLHF; DNA: TGTGCCAGCAGCCAACCACAGGGAGCTTTTAATTCACCCCTCCACTTT
D: NA; size: NA; J: TRBJ2-5; V: TRBV5-1; CDR3: CASSSDSREETQYF; DNA: TGCGCCAGCAGCTCGGACAGCCGAGAAGAGACCCAGTACTTC
D: TRBD1; size: NA; J: TRBJ2-7; V: TRBV7-9; CDR3: CASSSDRGTYEQYF; DNA: TGTGCCAGCAGCTCTGACAGGGGGACCTACGAGCAGTACTTC
D: TRBD1; size: NA; J: TRBJ1-2; V: TRBV24-1; CDR3: CATSDPGQGRPGYTF; DNA: TGTGCCACCAGTGACCCGGGACAGGGGCGTCCTGGCTACACCTTC
D: TRBD1; size: NA; J: TRBJ2-5; V: TRBV9; CDR3: CASSDGTEETQYF; DNA: TGTGCCAGCAGCGATGGGACAGAAGAGACCCAGTACTTC
D: TRBD2; size: NA; J: TRBJ2-3; V: TRBV7-8; CDR3: CASSLAPSGSTDTQYF; DNA: TGTGCCAGCAGCTTAGCGCCTAGCGGGAGCACAGATACGCAGTATTTT
D: NA; size: few; J: TRBJ1-5; V: TRBV2; CDR3: CATNSRGGGNQPQHF; DNA: TGTGCCACAAACTCCAGGGGAGGGGGCAATCAGCCCCAGCATTTT
D: NA; size: once; J: TRBJ1-3; V: TRBV7-8; CDR3: CASSLTGGDPGNTIYF; DNA: TGTGCCAGCAGCCTTACCGGCGGGGATCCTGGAAACACCATATATTTT